The T cell receptor (beta chain) under discussion was sequenced for a study of blood T cell repertoires in COVID-19. On the study more broadly: Donors in the United States, Italy and Spain gave samples during acute or convalescent COVID-19. T cells, B-cell-depleted T cells, or PBMCs provided the cDNA or gDNA that served as material.

In the source study's methods: Using reference gene primer amplification, nucleated cell counts were estimated. TCRdb's table, derived via immunoSEQ multiplex PCR, lists solely in-frame clones and lacks some. That table gives V, J and clone size, and the DNA gave D and trimming. The data contain tens of thousands of clones, more than 75% of them singletons. V lost 2 bases to trimming and J lost 6 bases, with 22 bases between them. The germline V gene has CDR1 SEHNR and CDR2 FQNEAQ (reference sequence). The CDR3 has 17 residues. Sequencing was carried out using peripheral blood. This TCR was recovered from a man between 60 and 75 years old with acute or convalescent COVID-19. The chain recombines TRBV7-9 with TRBJ1-2; D is ambiguous. Here the CDR3 reads CASSLSVGFPREDGYTF. For the CDR3, the DNA is TGTGCCAGCAGCTTAAGCGTCGGGTTCCCAAGGGAGGATGGCTACACCTTC. The variable domain in full, completed from reference TRBV7-9 and TRBJ1-2, reads DTGVSQNPRHKITKRGQNVTFRCDPISEHNRLYWYRQTLGQGPEFLTYFQNEAQLEKSRLLSDRFSAERPKGSFSTLEIQRTEQGDSAMYLCASSLSVGFPREDGYTFGSGTRLTVV.